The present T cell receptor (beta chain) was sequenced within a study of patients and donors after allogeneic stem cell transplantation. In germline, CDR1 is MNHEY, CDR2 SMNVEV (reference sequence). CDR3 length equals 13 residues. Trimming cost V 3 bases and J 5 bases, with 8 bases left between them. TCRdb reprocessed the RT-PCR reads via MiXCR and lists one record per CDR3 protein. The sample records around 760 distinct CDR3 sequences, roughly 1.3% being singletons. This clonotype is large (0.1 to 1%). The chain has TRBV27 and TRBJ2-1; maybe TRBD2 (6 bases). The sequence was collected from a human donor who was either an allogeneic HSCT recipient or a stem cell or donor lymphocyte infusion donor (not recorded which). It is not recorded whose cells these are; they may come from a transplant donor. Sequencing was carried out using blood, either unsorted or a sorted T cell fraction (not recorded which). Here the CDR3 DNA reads TGTGCCAGCAGTTTGGGACTCAACAATGAGCAGTTCTTC. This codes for CASSLGLNNEQFF.